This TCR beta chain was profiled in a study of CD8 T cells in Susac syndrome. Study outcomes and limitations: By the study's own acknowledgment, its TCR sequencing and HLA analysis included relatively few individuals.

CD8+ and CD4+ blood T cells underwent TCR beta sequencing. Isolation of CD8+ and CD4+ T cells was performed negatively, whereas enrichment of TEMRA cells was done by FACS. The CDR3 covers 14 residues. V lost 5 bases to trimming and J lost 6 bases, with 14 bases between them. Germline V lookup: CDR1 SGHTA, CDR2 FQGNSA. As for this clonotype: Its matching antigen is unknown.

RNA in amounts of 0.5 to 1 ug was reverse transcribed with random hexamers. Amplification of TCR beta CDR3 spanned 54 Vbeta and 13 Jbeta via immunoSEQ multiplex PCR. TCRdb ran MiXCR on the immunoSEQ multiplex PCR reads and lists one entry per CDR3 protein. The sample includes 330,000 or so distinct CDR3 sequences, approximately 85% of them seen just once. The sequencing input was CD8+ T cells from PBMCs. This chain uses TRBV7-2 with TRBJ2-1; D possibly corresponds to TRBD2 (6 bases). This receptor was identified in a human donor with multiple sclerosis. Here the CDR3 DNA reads TGTGCCAGCAGCCCGGGACTTGGGGGCAATGAGCAGTTCTTC. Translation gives CASSPGLGGNEQFF.